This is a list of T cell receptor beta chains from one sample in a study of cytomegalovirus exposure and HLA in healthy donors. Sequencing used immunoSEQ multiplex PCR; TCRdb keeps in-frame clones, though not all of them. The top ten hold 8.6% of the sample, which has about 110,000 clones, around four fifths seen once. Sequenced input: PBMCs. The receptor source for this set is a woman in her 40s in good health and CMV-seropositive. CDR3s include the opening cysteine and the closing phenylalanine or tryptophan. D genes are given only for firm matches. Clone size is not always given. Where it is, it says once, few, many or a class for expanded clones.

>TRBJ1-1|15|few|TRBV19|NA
TGTGCCAGTACCCCCGAACCGGGAGCTCACACTGAAGCTTTCTTT
CASTPEPGAHTEAFF
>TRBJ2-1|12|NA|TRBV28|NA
TGTGCCAGCAGTCCCACTGGTAATGAGCAGTTCTTC
CASSPTGNEQFF
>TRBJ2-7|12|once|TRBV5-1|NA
TGCGCCAGCAGCTTCGGGAGTTACGAGCAGTACTTC
CASSFGSYEQYF
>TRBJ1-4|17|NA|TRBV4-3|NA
TGCGCCAGCAGCCAGAGACCACCGGGTCGCTGGAGTGAAAAACTGTTTTTT
CASSQRPPGRWSEKLFF
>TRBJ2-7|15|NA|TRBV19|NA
TGTGCCAGTAGTATAGCCTGGACAGCCTCCTACGAGCAGTACTTC
CASSIAWTASYEQYF
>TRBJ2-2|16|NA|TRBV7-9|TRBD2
TGTGCCAGCAGCCACCTTGGGGGGGAGGACACCGGGGAGCTGTTTTTT
CASSHLGGEDTGELFF
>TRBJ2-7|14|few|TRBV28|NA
TGTGCCAGCAGTTCCCCAGACAGTTACTACGAGCAGTACTTC
CASSSPDSYYEQYF
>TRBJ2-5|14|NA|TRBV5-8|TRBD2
TGTGCCAGCAGCAGAAGACTAGCGGAAGAGACCCAGTACTTC
CASSRRLAEETQYF
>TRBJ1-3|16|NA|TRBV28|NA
TGTGCCAGCAACCCCGGGACATTCTACTCTGGAAACACCATATATTTT
CASNPGTFYSGNTIYF
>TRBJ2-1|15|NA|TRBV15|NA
TGTGCCACCACCCGCCTCTGGGTGGGGGCTGGGGAGCAGTTCTTC
CATTRLWVGAGEQFF
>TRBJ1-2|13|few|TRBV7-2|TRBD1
TGTGCCAGCATTTCGGACAGGGGCTATGGCTACACCTTC
CASISDRGYGYTF
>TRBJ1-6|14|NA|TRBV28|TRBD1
TGTGCCAGCAGTTTCCAGGGGGATTATTCACCCCTCCACTTT
CASSFQGDYSPLHF
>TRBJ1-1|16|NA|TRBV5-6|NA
TGTGCCAGCAGCCGGGGGGCTGTGAGAGGAGGGACTGAAGCTTTCTTT
CASSRGAVRGGTEAFF
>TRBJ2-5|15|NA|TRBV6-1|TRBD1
TGTGCCAGCAGTGAAGCGATTACAGGGGGCGAGACCCAGTACTTC
CASSEAITGGETQYF
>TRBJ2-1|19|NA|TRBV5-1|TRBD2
TGCGCCAGCAGCCGACAGACTAGCGGGAGGCTCTCCTCCTACAATGAGCAGTTCTTC
CASSRQTSGRLSSYNEQFF
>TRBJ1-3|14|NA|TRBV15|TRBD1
TGTGCCACCAGCAGGGACAGACAGGGAGCCGCCATATATTTT
CATSRDRQGAAIYF
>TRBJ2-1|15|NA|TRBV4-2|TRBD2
TGTGCCAGCAGCCAAGTCCGGGACTACTACAATGAGCAGTTCTTC
CASSQVRDYYNEQFF
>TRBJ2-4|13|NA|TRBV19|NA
TGTGCCAGTAGTATGGGGGCAGAAAACATTCAGTACTTC
CASSMGAENIQYF
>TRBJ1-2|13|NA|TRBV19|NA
TGTGCCACCGTGGGCAGGGGATGGTATGGCTACACCTTC
CATVGRGWYGYTF
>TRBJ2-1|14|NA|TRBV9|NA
TGTGCCAGCAGCGCTTCGGGGGTGGGGGATGAGCAGTTCTTC
CASSASGVGDEQFF
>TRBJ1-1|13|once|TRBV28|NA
TGTGCCAGCAGTTACAGCCCGAACACTGAAGCTTTCTTT
CASSYSPNTEAFF
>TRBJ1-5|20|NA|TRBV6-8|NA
TGTGCCAGCAGTTACTCGAATCAGTTGGGCAGGGCTGGTAGCAATCAGCCCCAGCATTTT
CASSYSNQLGRAGSNQPQHF
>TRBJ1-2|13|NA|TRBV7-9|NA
TGTGCCAGCAGCCCGGACACTAACTATGGCTACACCTTC
CASSPDTNYGYTF
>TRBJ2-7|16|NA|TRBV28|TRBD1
TGTGCCAGCAGTTCAGACTGGGACAGCAAGTGGTCCGAGCAGTACTTC
CASSSDWDSKWSEQYF
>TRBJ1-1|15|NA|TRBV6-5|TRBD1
TGTGCCAGCAGTTACGTTTACAGGGGAGACACTGAAGCTTTCTTT
CASSYVYRGDTEAFF
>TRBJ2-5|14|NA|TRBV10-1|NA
TGCGCCAGCAGTGAGATCGGGGTCTTCGAGACCCAGTACTTC
CASSEIGVFETQYF
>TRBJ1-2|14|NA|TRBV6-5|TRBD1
TGTGCCAGCAGTACCCGACAGGGAGCCCTTGGCTACACCTTC
CASSTRQGALGYTF
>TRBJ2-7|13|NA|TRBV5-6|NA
TGTGCCAGCAGCCCGGAGACAGCCTACGAGCAGTACTTC
CASSPETAYEQYF
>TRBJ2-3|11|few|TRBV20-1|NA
TGCAGTGCAGGGGGGGCAGATACGCAGTATTTT
CSAGGADTQYF
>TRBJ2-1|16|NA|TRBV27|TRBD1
TGTGCCAGCAGTTCCCTGACAGGGGAACCCTACAATGAGCAGTTCTTC
CASSSLTGEPYNEQFF
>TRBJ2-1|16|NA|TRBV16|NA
TGTGCCAGCAGCCAACCCGACGTTGGACTGGTGGATGAGCAGTTCTTC
CASSQPDVGLVDEQFF
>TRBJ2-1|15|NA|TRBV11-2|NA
TGTGCCAGCAGCACGAGAACGAGCTCCTACAATGAGCAGTTCTTC
CASSTRTSSYNEQFF
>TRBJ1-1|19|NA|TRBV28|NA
TGTGCCAGCAGTGAGGAAGCTGAGGGGTGGGGGGTCAGGGACACTGAAGCTTTCTTT
CASSEEAEGWGVRDTEAFF
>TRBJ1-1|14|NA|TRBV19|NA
TGTGCCAGTAGCCGTTTCGTTATGAACACTGAAGCTTTCTTT
CASSRFVMNTEAFF
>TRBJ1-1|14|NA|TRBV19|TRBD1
TGTGCCAGTAGTTCGACAGGGGGCGCGAGAGAAGCTTTCTTT
CASSSTGGAREAFF
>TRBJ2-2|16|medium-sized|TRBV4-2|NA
TGTGCCAGCAGCCAAGATCCCCTAAGTCTCACCGGGGAGCTGTTTTTT
CASSQDPLSLTGELFF
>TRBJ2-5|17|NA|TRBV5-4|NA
TGTGCCAGCAGTTTTAGGGTTGCCGACAGACTTGGAGAGACCCAGTACTTC
CASSFRVADRLGETQYF
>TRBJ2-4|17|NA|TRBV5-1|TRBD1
TGCGCCAGCAGCACGATTTACAGGGGGTCAGCCAAAAACATTCAGTACTTC
CASSTIYRGSAKNIQYF
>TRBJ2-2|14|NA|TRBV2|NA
TGTGCCAGCACCGAACGACTAGTCGGCGGGGAGCTGTTTTTT
CASTERLVGGELFF
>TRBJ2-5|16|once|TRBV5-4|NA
TGTGCCAGCAGCTCAAGGACAGACAGTTCGGGAGAGACCCAGTACTTC
CASSSRTDSSGETQYF
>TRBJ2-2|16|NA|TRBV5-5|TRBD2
TGTGCCAGCAGCCCCGCGGGGGGGCGGGCCACCGGGGAGCTGTTTTTT
CASSPAGGRATGELFF
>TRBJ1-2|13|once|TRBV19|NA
TGTGCCAGTAGTATAGGGCAGGGAGGCGGCTACACCTTC
CASSIGQGGGYTF
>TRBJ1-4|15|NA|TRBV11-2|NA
TGTGCCAGCAGCTTAAGATGGGGCCGCGATGGAAAACTGTTTTTT
CASSLRWGRDGKLFF
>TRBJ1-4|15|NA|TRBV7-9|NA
TGTGCCAGCAGCTTAATCAGGGCCGGTCACGAAAAACTGTTTTTT
CASSLIRAGHEKLFF
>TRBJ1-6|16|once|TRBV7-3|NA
TGTGCCACCCCCTCCTGGGGCAGCTCCTATAATTCACCCCTCCACTTT
CATPSWGSSYNSPLHF
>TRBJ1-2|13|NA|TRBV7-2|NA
TGTGCCAGCAGTAGAGATGTGAACTATGGCTACACCTTC
CASSRDVNYGYTF
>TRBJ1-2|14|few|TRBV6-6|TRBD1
TGTGCCAGCGGCGGGGACAGGGAAAACTATGGCTACACCTTC
CASGGDRENYGYTF
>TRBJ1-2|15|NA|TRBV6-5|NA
TGTGCCAGCAGTTACTCAGGTTCAGGTAGCTATGGCTACACCTTC
CASSYSGSGSYGYTF
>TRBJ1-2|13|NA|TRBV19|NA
TGTGCCAGCAGCCAGGGCAGGGGATCAGGCTACACCTTC
CASSQGRGSGYTF